Each of the 25 T cell receptor beta chains below was sequenced from the same sample in a study of T cells in Graves' hyperthyroidism and ophthalmopathy. Amplified TCR beta CDR3 regions derived from RNA transcripts. In the first-round RT-PCR of the TCR CDR3, the HTBI primer set was used. TCRdb processed the multiplex PCR reads anew with MiXCR; each CDR3 protein has one entry. The table shows about 290,000 distinct CDR3 sequences, with over 15% occurring only once. Sequenced input: blood. The receptors were gathered from a woman aged 55-75 years with Graves' ophthalmopathy.

The chain combines TRBV6-1 with TRBJ2-7; TRBD1 aligns across 10 bases. CDR3 length: 15 amino acids. CDR1 and CDR2 (germline): MNHNS, SASEGT. The J segment lost 5 bases and the V segment lost 11 bases, leaving 15 bases of the junction unmatched. The DNA of the CDR3 is TGTGCCTCCCAACGACAGGGGGCGGTAAGGGACGAGCAGTACTTC. Protein product: CASQRQGAVRDEQYF.

This clonotype showed up just once. The DNA of the CDR3 is TGTGCCAGCCGCCCGGCAGTTCCCGACTCTATTGGCTACACCTTC. Its protein product is CASRPAVPDSIGYTF. The rearrangement uses TRBV6-2 or TRBV6-3 and TRBJ1-2; D is unresolved. The CDR3 runs 15 residues. With 8 bases removed from V and 7 bases from J, the gap between germline ends came to 23 bases. Germline loops: CDR1 MNHEY, CDR2 SVGEGT.

V is TRBV7-9 and J is TRBJ1-3; 9 nucleotides agree with TRBD1. With 4 bases clipped from V and 3 bases from J, the junction kept 10 bases outside the gene matches. Germline CDR1 reads SEHNR; CDR2 reads FQNEAQ (reference sequence). The CDR3 extends over 17 amino acids. The chain's CDR3 is CASSSPDRGGGGNTIYF. CDR3 bases: TGTGCCAGCAGCTCACCGGACAGGGGAGGAGGTGGAAACACCATATATTTT. The complete variable domain, with remaining parts taken from reference TRBV7-9 and TRBJ1-3, reads DTGVSQNPRHKITKRGQNVTFRCDPISEHNRLYWYRQTLGQGPEFLTYFQNEAQLEKSRLLSDRFSAERPKGSFSTLEIQRTEQGDSAMYLCASSSPDRGGGGNTIYFGEGSWLTVV.

This clonotype was seen at least ten times. The chain links TRBV4-3 to TRBJ2-3; D is undetermined. The CDR3 extends over 13 amino acids. The germline gives CDR1 LGHNA, CDR2 YSLEER. Trimming removed 4 bases at V and 6 bases at J, with 11 bases between. The CDR3 spells CASSPQIRDTQYF. The CDR3 DNA sequence: TGCGCCAGCAGCCCTCAAATTCGTGATACGCAGTATTTT.

In its sample, this clonotype was seen many times. CDR3: CASSEAGPLTDTQYF. In DNA form, the CDR3 reads TGTGCCAGCAGTGAGGCAGGCCCTCTCACAGATACGCAGTATTTT. The rearrangement joins TRBV6-1 to TRBJ2-3; D gene unclear. The CDR3 extends over 15 amino acids. V lost 3 bases and J 2 bases, leaving 12 bases between the germline ends. Looked up from germline, CDR1 is MNHNS and CDR2 is SASEGT.

The rearrangement joins TRBV12-3 or TRBV12-4 to TRBJ1-1, with TRBD1 matching over 7 bases. This CDR3 comprises 13 residues. V was pared by 6 bases and J by 10 bases, with 11 bases of the junction left unmatched. The CDR3 is CASSEGAWGGAFF. CDR3 nucleotides: TGTGCCAGCAGCGAGGGGGCCTGGGGAGGAGCTTTCTTT.

In regard to this clonotype: This may be a read error: a much more frequent sequence differs by one nucleotide. The rearrangement links TRBV7-9 to TRBJ2-3, with D possibly matching TRBD2 (5 bases). Germline CDR1 SEHNR, CDR2 FQNEAQ (reference sequence). Trimming stripped 0 bases from V and 0 bases from J, with 25 bases between. The CDR3 loop spans 21 amino acids. The DNA for the CDR3 is TGTGCCAGCAGCTTAGCCCCGCCGGCTAGCTCCGATGGGCAGAGCACAGATACGCAGTATTTT. Protein sequence: CASSLAPPASSDGQSTDTQYF.

The chain is built from TRBV5-1 and TRBJ2-1, with 7 bases lining up with TRBD2. After removal of 0 bases from V and 9 bases from J, the junction contained 9 bases not matched to a gene. Germline loops: CDR1 SGHRS, CDR2 YFSETQ. CDR3 length equals 15 residues. The CDR3, as DNA: TGCGCCAGCAGCTTGGTGGGAGGGCCTTCCCGTGAGCAGTTCTTC. Its translation: CASSLVGGPSREQFF.

In this sample, this clonotype turned up many times. V is TRBV30 and J is TRBJ1-2; no firm D call. The V end was cut by 1 base, the J end by 4 bases, with 19 bases between. CDR3 size: 16 residues. From germline, CDR1 is GTSNPN and CDR2 SVGIG (reference sequence). As DNA, the CDR3 is TGTGCCTGGAGTGGGGCTGGGGTTCCGGGCGGCTATGGCTACACCTTC. It translates to CAWSGAGVPGGYGYTF.

This clonotype was recorded many times. Written as DNA, the CDR3 is TGTGCCTGGAGTGTACGGGGACTAGCGGGTCGAACGCAGTATTTT. Translating gives CAWSVRGLAGRTQYF. The V call is TRBV30, the J call TRBJ2-3; 12 bases line up with TRBD2. Looked up from germline, CDR1 is GTSNPN and CDR2 is SVGIG (reference sequence). The trim removed 0 bases at V and 9 bases at J, leaving 7 bases unmatched. The CDR3 loop spans 15 amino acids.

As to this clonotype: This may be a read error: a much more frequent sequence differs by one nucleotide. This CDR3 fails to terminate in the conserved phenylalanine or tryptophan, so it likely reflects a read error. The rearrangement joins TRBV20-1 to TRBJ2-1, with TRBD1 identical over 7 bases. V lost 5 bases and J lost 0; bases outside the gene matches: 16. The V gene's germline CDR1 is DFQATT and CDR2 SNEGSKA (reference sequence). This CDR3 contains 18 residues. CDR3 DNA: TGCAGTGCTGATAGCGACGAGACAGGGAAAAGCTCCTACAATGAGCAGTTCCTC. Amino acids: CSADSDETGKSSYNEQFL.

This clonotype was seen repeatedly, ten times or more. The CDR3 nucleotides are TGTGCCACCAGTGCGGGAGGCACAGATACGCAGTATTTT. Translation: CATSAGGTDTQYF. This chain uses TRBV24-1 with TRBJ2-3, with D possibly being TRBD2 (6 bases). V was pared by 5 bases and J by 1 base, with 6 bases between. The CDR3 length is 13 residues. From germline, CDR1 is KGHDR and CDR2 SFDVKD.

Only a few counts were recorded for this clonotype. The gene calls are TRBV19 and TRBJ1-1; TRBD1 is a possible D gene (5 bases). The germline V gene has CDR1 LNHDA and CDR2 SQIVND (reference sequence). CDR3 length: 13 residues. Trimming removed 8 bases from V and 5 bases from J, with 15 bases in between. In DNA form, the CDR3 reads TGTGCCAGTCGGGACGGGGGGAGGACTGAAGCTTTCTTT. Protein product: CASRDGGRTEAFF.

This clonotype was counted between two and nine times. This chain connects TRBV29-1 to TRBJ2-7, with 9 bases identical to TRBD1. This CDR3 spans 18 amino acids. With 7 bases clipped from V and 3 bases from J, the junction kept 22 bases outside the gene matches. Germline values: CDR1 SQVTM, CDR2 ANQGSEA. The CDR3 reads CSARRPRDRDLGGYEQYF. In DNA form, the CDR3 reads TGCAGCGCAAGAAGGCCTCGGGACAGGGACCTCGGGGGCTACGAGCAGTACTTC.

At least ten counts were recorded for this clonotype. The chain carries TRBV5-1 and TRBJ1-4; 8 bases align to TRBD1. This CDR3 is 14 amino acids long. Germline lookup yields CDR1 SGHRS and CDR2 YFSETQ. The V segment lost 2 bases and the J segment 6 bases; nucleotides outside the gene matches: 3. CDR3 loop: CASSFTGGDEKLFF. The CDR3, as DNA: TGCGCCAGCAGCTTCACAGGGGGAGATGAAAAACTGTTTTTT. The full variable domain, in which reference TRBV5-1 and TRBJ1-4 provide the parts outside the CDR3, is KAGVTQTPRYLIKTRGQQVTLSCSPISGHRSVSWYQQTPGQGLQFLFEYFSETQRNKGNFPGRFSGRQFSNSRSEMNVSTLELGDSALYLCASSFTGGDEKLFFGSGTQLSVL.

This clonotype was seen at least ten times. V usage is TRBV29-1 and J usage is TRBJ2-1; a possible D gene is TRBD1 (6 bases). CDR1 is SQVTM and CDR2 is ANQGSEA in the germline V gene. This CDR3 has 13 amino acids. Deletions cut 7 bases from V and 5 bases from J, with 15 bases between. The CDR3 reads CSARGASNNEQFF. The CDR3 coding sequence is TGCAGCGCCAGGGGCGCCAGTAACAATGAGCAGTTCTTC.

Many counts were recorded for this clonotype. This chain uses TRBV2 with TRBJ2-7; perhaps D is TRBD1 or TRBD2 (5 bases each). The germline V and J ends were trimmed by 2 bases and 3 bases, with 17 bases remaining between them. This CDR3 is 16 amino acids long. Per germline, CDR1 SNHLY and CDR2 FYNNEI. As DNA, the CDR3 is TGTGCCAGCAGTGAAATGCAGGGACCGACTAACTACGAGCAGTACTTC. It codes for CASSEMQGPTNYEQYF.

This clonotype was counted between two and nine times. The chain carries TRBV5-8 and TRBJ2-7; possibly TRBD1 for D (5 bases). CDR1 is SGHTS, CDR2 YDEGEE, per germline. The CDR3 is 15 residues long. With 0 bases removed from V and 2 bases from J, the gap between germline ends came to 12 bases. CDR3 DNA: TGTGCCAGCAGCTTGGAACCCCTAGGGGCCTACGAGCAGTACTTC. Its protein product is CASSLEPLGAYEQYF.

The CDR3 nucleotides read TGCGCCAGCAGCTTCTCCGGCCACGGGGAAGAGACCCAGTACTTC. Translating it yields CASSFSGHGEETQYF. The chain is built from TRBV5-1 and TRBJ2-5; weak D call: TRBD2 (5 bases). Germline values: CDR1 SGHRS, CDR2 YFSETQ. There are 15 residues in the CDR3. Trimming removed 2 bases at V and 3 bases at J, with 14 bases between.

V usage is TRBV29-1 and J usage is TRBJ1-5; TRBD1 agrees at 7 bases. Germline trimming cut 6 bases from V and 3 bases from J; bases unmatched to any gene: 5. CDR3 size: 13 residues. Germline-derived CDR1 and CDR2 are SQVTM and ANQGSEA. The CDR3 DNA follows: TGCAGCGTCGCTACAGGGGTCAATCAGCCCCAGCATTTT. This codes for CSVATGVNQPQHF. Full variable domain (rest looked up from reference TRBV29-1 and TRBJ1-5): SAVISQKPSRDICQRGTSLTIQCQVDSQVTMMFWYRQQPGQSLTLIATANQGSEATYESGFVIDKFPISRPNLTFSTLTVSNMSPEDSSIYLCSVATGVNQPQHFGDGTRLSIL.

The chain is built from TRBV27 and TRBJ2-1; 9 bases align to TRBD1. This CDR3 is 13 amino acids long. The junction had 5 bases not matched to a gene; V was cut back by 8 bases and J by 6 bases. The germline V gene has CDR1 MNHEY and CDR2 SMNVEV (reference sequence). The DNA for the CDR3 is TGTGCCAGCCTCAGACAGGGGGGCAATGAGCAGTTCTTC. It specifies CASLRQGGNEQFF.

The chain is built from TRBV4-1 and TRBJ2-1; no firm D call. Germline V lookup: CDR1 MGHRA, CDR2 YSYEKL. This CDR3 region has 13 residues. V was pared by 1 base and J by 7 bases, with 8 bases between. CDR3 nucleotides: TGCGCCAGCAGCCAAGTCCTACAGAATGAGCAGTTCTTC. This translates into CASSQVLQNEQFF.

J is TRBJ2-3 and V is TRBV15, with 9 bases fitting TRBD1. The germline CDR1 and CDR2 sequences are LNHNV and YYDKDF (reference sequence). Germline trimming cut 3 bases from V and 4 bases from J; bases unmatched to any gene: 11. CDR3 length equals 17 residues. The CDR3, as DNA: TGTGCCACCAGCAGCCAACCCCCGGGACAGGGACCAGATACGCAGTATTTT. This translates into CATSSQPPGQGPDTQYF.

There are many counts of this clonotype. The chain combines TRBV12-3 or TRBV12-4 with TRBJ1-5; 11 nucleotides match TRBD1. J lost 7 bases, V lost 7 bases, and 9 bases had no gene match. The CDR3 has 15 residues. CDR3 sequence: CASKIRDRGFQPQHF. CDR3 DNA: TGTGCCAGCAAAATCCGGGACAGGGGGTTCCAGCCCCAGCATTTT.

The chain recombines TRBV7-8 with TRBJ1-3, with D perhaps matching TRBD1 (5 bases). Germline V gene lookup returns CDR1 SGHVS and CDR2 FQNEAQ. Trimming stripped 5 bases from V and 1 base from J, with 18 bases between. There are 17 residues in the CDR3. The CDR3 sequence is CASSPGIGGTSGNTIYF. CDR3 nucleotides: TGTGCCAGCAGCCCCGGTATCGGGGGTACTTCTGGAAACACCATATATTTT.